The 30 T cell receptor beta chains below come from one sample, sequenced in a study of blood T cell repertoires in COVID-19. Using immunoSEQ multiplex PCR, the repertoire was profiled, and TCRdb retains in-frame clones only, with some absent. This table holds some 110,000 clones, approximately 86% found once. Source material: peripheral blood. Receptor source: a man aged 35 to 55 with acute or convalescent COVID-19.

The genes are TRBV6-2 or TRBV6-3 and TRBJ1-2; no definite D call. This CDR3 spans 15 amino acids. Germline-derived CDR1 and CDR2 are MNHEY and SVGEGT. Trimming stripped 0 bases from V and 4 bases from J, with 12 bases between. Written as DNA, the CDR3 is TGTGCCAGCAGTTACTCCTTGGAGAGTACCTATGGCTACACCTTC. Its translation: CASSYSLESTYGYTF.

The genes are TRBV19 and TRBJ1-3; D is perhaps TRBD1 (6 bases). CDR1 is LNHDA and CDR2 is SQIVND in the germline V gene (reference sequence). The CDR3 has 13 amino acids. The V gene lost 7 bases and the J gene lost 8 bases, with 15 bases spanning the gap. CDR3: CASKGVMVDTIYF. CDR3 nucleotides: TGTGCCAGTAAGGGGGTCATGGTGGACACCATATATTTT.

V gene TRBV5-4 combines with J gene TRBJ1-1, with 8 bases that match TRBD1. Germline V CDR1 and CDR2: SGHNT, YYREEE (reference sequence). J lost 0 bases, V lost 4 bases, and 5 bases had no gene match. The CDR3 has 15 residues. CDR3 nucleotides: TGTGCCAGCAGCCCCCGGACAGGGTTGAACACTGAAGCTTTCTTT. It specifies CASSPRTGLNTEAFF.

The chain joins TRBV30 to TRBJ1-4, with no clear D. The CDR3 sequence is 12 residues long. Germline lookup yields CDR1 GTSNPN and CDR2 SVGIG (reference sequence). V was trimmed by 4 bases and J by 5 bases, leaving 8 bases between them. CDR3: CAWMYRNEKLFF. DNA of the CDR3: TGTGCCTGGATGTACAGAAATGAAAAACTGTTTTTT. Based on the CDR3 plus reference TRBV30 and TRBJ1-4, the full variable domain is SQTIHQWPATLVQPVGSPLSLECTVEGTSNPNLYWYRQAAGRGLQLLFYSVGIGQISSEVPQNLSASRPQDRQFILSSKKLLLSDSGFYLCAWMYRNEKLFFGSGTQLSVL.

This clone was detected only once. The V call is TRBV15, the J call TRBJ2-7; a possible D gene is TRBD2 (5 bases). V lost 0 bases and J 0 bases, leaving 15 bases between the germline ends. Germline V gives CDR1 LNHNV, CDR2 YYDKDF (reference sequence). The CDR3 is made up of 17 amino acids. The chain's CDR3 is CATSRDPGSVISYEQYF. The CDR3 nucleotides read TGTGCCACCAGCAGAGATCCCGGTAGCGTCATCTCCTACGAGCAGTACTTC.

The CDR3 DNA reads TGTGCCAGCAGCGGGGGACAGGGCGGGATTGGGCTGGAAACTGAAGCTTTCTTT. This sequence encodes CASSGGQGGIGLETEAFF. J is TRBJ1-1 and V is TRBV7-9, with 9 bases lining up with TRBD1. Germline V lookup: CDR1 SEHNR, CDR2 FQNEAQ (reference sequence). The CDR3 runs 18 residues. The junction had 18 bases not matched to a gene; V was cut back by 5 bases and J by 5 bases.

The chain couples TRBV5-6 to TRBJ1-5, with D tentatively TRBD1 (5 bases). The V end was cut by 5 bases, the J end by 2 bases, with 17 bases between. The germline CDR1 and CDR2 sequences are SGHDT and YYEEEE. This CDR3 has 16 amino acids. The CDR3: CASSFYRGNGNQPQHF. The CDR3 bases are TGTGCCAGCAGTTTCTATCGGGGGAATGGCAATCAGCCCCAGCATTTT.

This clone was detected a few times. This chain joins TRBV12-3 or TRBV12-4 and TRBJ1-2; D uncertain. V dropped 3 bases and J dropped 8 bases, with 7 bases sitting between them. This CDR3 has 11 residues. The CDR3 region has the DNA TGTGCCAGCAGTTTCTACTCCGGCTACACCTTC. This encodes CASSFYSGYTF.

The chain carries TRBV21-1 and TRBJ2-1; no DNA check was done on the table's D call, TRBD2. TRBV21-1 corresponds to a pseudogene. This CDR3 is 16 amino acids long. CDR3 protein: CASSKRSGPPYNEQFF. Here the CDR3 DNA reads TGTGCCAGCAGCAAAAGGAGCGGGCCACCCTACAATGAGCAGTTCTTC.

CDR3 nucleotide sequence: TGTGCCAGCAGCCTCGGGACTAGCGGGAGAACCCTCTCCTACGAGCAGTACTTC. It codes for CASSLGTSGRTLSYEQYF. This chain links TRBV7-2 with TRBJ2-7; 14 nucleotides align to TRBD2. CDR1 and CDR2 (germline): SGHTA, FQGNSA. V lost 5 bases and J lost 0; bases outside the gene matches: 9. The CDR3 has 18 residues.

The chain links TRBV6-5 to TRBJ2-1; D ambiguous. Germline CDR1 reads MNHEY; CDR2 reads SVGAGI. V was trimmed by 5 bases and J by 1 base, leaving 12 bases between them. This CDR3 contains 15 residues. The chain's CDR3 is CASSPYRSSYNEQFF. CDR3 DNA: TGTGCCAGCAGTCCCTATCGGTCTTCCTACAATGAGCAGTTCTTC.

The chain combines TRBV6-5 with TRBJ1-5; 7 bases are a match to TRBD1. V lost 6 bases and J lost 2; bases outside the gene matches: 7. The length of the CDR3 is 15 residues. The germline V gene has CDR1 MNHEY and CDR2 SVGAGI. The CDR3 is CASRVQGVGNQPQHF. The CDR3 DNA follows: TGTGCCAGCAGGGTCCAGGGGGTCGGCAATCAGCCCCAGCATTTT.

The gene calls are TRBV3-1 (or the pseudogene TRBV3-2) and TRBJ1-1; D remains ambiguous. The V and J ends lost 4 bases and 0 bases respectively, with 15 bases between them. This CDR3 spans 16 amino acids. Germline-derived CDR1 and CDR2 are LGHDT and YNNKEL (reference sequence). The CDR3 DNA follows: TGTGCCAGCAGCCCGCGGGCAGCCGGGGTGAACACTGAAGCTTTCTTT. This codes for CASSPRAAGVNTEAFF.

The chain couples TRBV12-5 to TRBJ2-4; 7 positions match TRBD2. The CDR3 consists of 19 residues. CDR1 is LGHNT, CDR2 FRNRAP, per germline. With 1 base clipped from V and 4 bases from J, the junction kept 16 bases outside the gene matches. The CDR3 reads CASGLAGGLRSMGKNIQYF. The CDR3 nucleotides are TGTGCTAGTGGTTTGGCGGGAGGCCTTCGCTCGATGGGGAAAAACATTCAGTACTTC.

The chain uses TRBV19 and TRBJ1-2; 8 nucleotides line up with TRBD1. The J segment lost 8 bases and the V segment lost 5 bases, leaving 19 bases of the junction unmatched. CDR3 length equals 17 residues. Germline CDR1 and CDR2: LNHDA and SQIVND (reference sequence). CDR3 residues: CASSRPPSGQGARGYTF. The CDR3 nucleotides read TGTGCCAGTAGTCGGCCGCCCAGCGGGCAGGGGGCGAGAGGCTACACCTTC.

This sequence joins TRBV9 and TRBJ1-3; D perhaps matches TRBD1 (5 bases). Trimming took off 4 bases at V and 4 bases at J, with 12 bases between the two ends. The CDR3 has 14 residues. Germline V lookup: CDR1 SGDLS, CDR2 YYNGEE. In DNA, the CDR3 is TGTGCCAGCAGCAGCACAGGAGTCGGAAACACCATATATTTT. It specifies CASSSTGVGNTIYF.

This chain links TRBV7-2 with TRBJ2-1, with D maybe TRBD2 (7 bases). V gave up 5 bases and J gave up 4 bases, with 15 bases separating them. The CDR3 has 15 amino acids. Germline V gene sequence: CDR1 SGHTA, CDR2 FQGNSA. The CDR3 loop is CASSVSRGGYNEQFF. CDR3 sequence (DNA): TGTGCCAGCAGCGTTAGTAGGGGGGGATACAATGAGCAGTTCTTC.

The chain carries TRBV11-2 and TRBJ1-1; 9 bases agree with TRBD1. The V segment lost 5 bases and the J segment 6 bases; nucleotides outside the gene matches: 13. This CDR3 comprises 16 residues. Germline V lookup: CDR1 SGHAT, CDR2 FQNNGV. This chain's CDR3 is CASSKYRGRLRSEAFF. DNA for the CDR3: TGTGCCAGCAGCAAATACAGGGGGCGTCTTCGTTCTGAAGCTTTCTTT.

The J gene is TRBJ1-5, the V gene TRBV9, with D possibly TRBD1 on 6 matching bases. The CDR3 extends over 14 amino acids. The V gene lost 3 bases and the J gene lost 3 bases, with 10 bases spanning the gap. Germline CDR1 reads SGDLS; CDR2 reads YYNGEE. The CDR3 DNA reads TGTGCCAGCAGCGCGACAGGTTTCAATCAGCCCCAGCATTTT. Translating it yields CASSATGFNQPQHF. The variable domain in full, completed from reference TRBV9 and TRBJ1-5, reads DSGVTQTPKHLITATGQRVTLRCSPRSGDLSVYWYQQSLDQGLQFLIQYYNGEERAKGNILERFSAQQFPDLHSELNLSSLELGDSALYFCASSATGFNQPQHFGDGTRLSIL.

The V gene is TRBV30, the J gene TRBJ1-2; D perhaps matches TRBD1 (6 bases). V gave up 0 bases and J gave up 2 bases, with 16 bases separating them. Germline V CDR1 and CDR2: GTSNPN, SVGIG (reference sequence). The CDR3 consists of 16 residues. CDR3 DNA: TGTGCCTGGAGTGTACTCGGGACACCTTTAAACTATGGCTACACCTTC. It encodes CAWSVLGTPLNYGYTF.

This clone was counted once. V and J are TRBV9 and TRBJ1-2; the match to TRBD1 covers 9 bases. V shed 0 bases and J 1 base; nucleotides not matched to a gene: 4. The CDR3 is made up of 16 amino acids. Germline V CDR1 and CDR2: SGDLS, YYNGEE. CDR3 amino acids: CASSVVRTGVNYGYTF. The CDR3 coding sequence is TGTGCCAGCAGCGTAGTGAGGACAGGGGTTAACTATGGCTACACCTTC.

This rearrangement joins TRBV5-4 to TRBJ1-4, with 8 nucleotides matching TRBD1. This CDR3 comprises 17 residues. V dropped 0 bases and J dropped 0; count of bases not matched to a gene: 4. Per the germline V gene, CDR1 is SGHNT and CDR2 is YYREEE (reference sequence). The CDR3 loop reads CASSLAGGAATNEKLFF. The CDR3 DNA reads as TGTGCCAGCAGCTTGGCAGGGGGCGCCGCAACTAATGAAAAACTGTTTTTT.

The rearrangement uses TRBV6-2 or TRBV6-3 and TRBJ2-2; 7 bases match TRBD2. The J segment lost 7 bases and the V segment lost 4 bases, leaving 6 bases of the junction unmatched. The CDR3 length is 14 residues. CDR1 MNHEY and CDR2 SVGEGT come from the germline V gene. In DNA form, the CDR3 reads TGTGCCAGCAGTTGGGGCGGGAGTGGCGGGGAGCTGTTTTTT. It codes for CASSWGGSGGELFF.

The genes are TRBV30 and TRBJ1-5; 7 bases are a match to TRBD1. Germline CDR1 reads GTSNPN; CDR2 reads SVGIG (reference sequence). The CDR3 sequence is 16 residues long. J lost 0 bases, V lost 2 bases, and 7 bases had no gene match. The CDR3 bases are TGTGCCTGGAGTACCTCGGACAGGTTTAGCAATCAGCCCCAGCATTTT. Translating it yields CAWSTSDRFSNQPQHF.

The J gene is TRBJ2-5, the V gene TRBV30; weak D call: TRBD2 (7 bases). Trimming took off 3 bases at V and 2 bases at J, with 25 bases between the two ends. The germline V gene has CDR1 GTSNPN and CDR2 SVGIG (reference sequence). This CDR3 contains 18 residues. The CDR3 is CAWSKTLMGGTSQETQYF. The CDR3 bases are TGTGCCTGGAGCAAGACCCTTATGGGGGGGACATCACAAGAGACCCAGTACTTC.

J is TRBJ1-1 and V is TRBV19; tentative D call: TRBD1 (6 bases). Per germline, CDR1 LNHDA and CDR2 SQIVND (reference sequence). V was trimmed by 0 bases and J by 8 bases, leaving 16 bases between them. This CDR3 contains 15 residues. The CDR3: CASSIDARAGEEAFF. The CDR3 bases are TGTGCCAGTAGTATAGATGCTCGAGCAGGGGAAGAAGCTTTCTTT. Complete variable domain (other parts from reference TRBV19 and TRBJ1-1): DGGITQSPKYLFRKEGQNVTLSCEQNLNHDAMYWYRQDPGQGLRLIYYSQIVNDFQKGDIAEGYSVSREKKESFPLTVTSAQKNPTAFYLCASSIDARAGEEAFFGQGTRLTVV.

The CDR3 DNA follows: TGTGCCAGCAGTGGCACCGGGACTAGCGCCTCCTACAATGAGCAGTTCTTC. This codes for CASSGTGTSASYNEQFF. The rearrangement links TRBV6-1 to TRBJ2-1; 10 bases line up with TRBD2. The CDR3 length is 17 residues. CDR1 is MNHNS and CDR2 is SASEGT in the germline V gene. Trimming at V came to 4 bases and at J to 0 bases, leaving 6 bases not matched to a gene.

This rearrangement joins TRBV29-1 to TRBJ1-5, with D unclear. Germline values: CDR1 SQVTM, CDR2 ANQGSEA. The CDR3 is 12 amino acids. Trimming stripped 4 bases from V and 6 bases from J, with 10 bases between. The CDR3 DNA is TGCAGCGTTGGGGCGAAAAGTCAGCCCCAGCATTTT. Protein: CSVGAKSQPQHF.

The V and J genes are TRBV12-5 and TRBJ1-1; TRBD1 aligns across 7 bases. The germline gives CDR1 LGHNT, CDR2 FRNRAP. After removal of 5 bases from V and 0 bases from J, the junction contained 6 bases not matched to a gene. There are 15 residues in the CDR3. The CDR3 coding sequence is TGTGCTAGTGGTCAACCGGGACAGCTGAACACTGAAGCTTTCTTT. Translation: CASGQPGQLNTEAFF.

This chain connects TRBV2 to TRBJ1-2; 7 positions agree with TRBD1. Losses at the gene ends were 10 bases for V and 7 bases for J; bases not matched to a gene: 9. There are 12 residues in the CDR3. Germline CDR1 and CDR2: SNHLY and FYNNEI. CDR3 sequence (DNA): TGTGCCACCCAGACAGGGCAGGGTGGCTACACCTTC. It encodes CATQTGQGGYTF.